A selection of T cell receptor beta chains follows, all from one sample in a study of CD8+ T cells in alopecia areata. Produced via immunoSEQ multiplex PCR; TCRdb's table is partial and in-frame only. The table shows fewer than 110,000 clones, with roughly 53% occurring only once. The sequencing input was CD4+ T cells sorted from blood. The receptors stem from a human donor in good health. CDR3s include the opening cysteine and the closing phenylalanine or tryptophan. D genes are given only for firm matches. Clone size, where shown, is once, few, many, or a class for clones that have expanded.

D: NA
J: TRBJ2-5
V: TRBV19
size: NA
length: 13
CDR3: CAIADRHQETQYF
DNA: TGTGCCATCGCCGACAGACACCAAGAGACCCAGTACTTC

D: NA
J: TRBJ1-1
V: TRBV30
size: NA
length: 13
CDR3: CAWRIFMNTEAFF
DNA: TGTGCCTGGAGGATATTCATGAACACTGAAGCTTTCTTT

D: TRBD1
J: TRBJ2-5
V: TRBV4-2
size: NA
length: 15
CDR3: CASSAQGGAGETQYF
DNA: TGTGCCAGCAGCGCCCAAGGGGGCGCGGGAGAGACCCAGTACTTC

D: NA
J: TRBJ1-5
V: TRBV19
size: once
length: 13
CDR3: CASSMRGDQPQHF
DNA: TGTGCCAGTAGTATGAGAGGGGATCAGCCCCAGCATTTT

D: TRBD1
J: TRBJ1-1
V: TRBV14
size: NA
length: 14
CDR3: CASRLSWGQGEAFF
DNA: TGTGCCAGCAGACTCTCTTGGGGACAGGGAGAAGCTTTCTTT

D: TRBD2
J: TRBJ2-1
V: TRBV30
size: NA
length: 13
CDR3: CAWNAGGFDEQFF
DNA: TGTGCCTGGAACGCGGGGGGGTTCGATGAGCAGTTCTTC

D: NA
J: TRBJ2-6
V: TRBV15
size: NA
length: 13
CDR3: CATRISGANVLTF
DNA: TGTGCCACCAGAATTTCTGGGGCCAACGTCCTGACTTTC

D: NA
J: TRBJ2-7
V: TRBV29-1
size: NA
length: 13
CDR3: CSATSYRSYEQYF
DNA: TGCAGCGCTACGAGCTATCGGTCTTACGAGCAGTACTTC

D: NA
J: TRBJ1-1
V: TRBV6-5
size: NA
length: 13
CDR3: CASSKTRNTEAFF
DNA: TGTGCCAGCAGCAAAACAAGGAACACTGAAGCTTTCTTT

D: NA
J: TRBJ1-4
V: TRBV7-9
size: NA
length: 14
CDR3: CASSLGVFDEKLFF
DNA: TGTGCCAGCAGCTTAGGGGTATTCGACGAAAAACTGTTTTTT

D: TRBD1
J: TRBJ1-1
V: TRBV5-1
size: NA
length: 16
CDR3: CASSSQGGQGNTEAFF
DNA: TGCGCCAGCAGCTCTCAGGGGGGACAGGGGAACACTGAAGCTTTCTTT

D: NA
J: TRBJ1-1
V: TRBV30
size: NA
length: 14
CDR3: CAWGEKGPLSEAFF
DNA: TGTGCCTGGGGAGAGAAGGGACCTTTAAGTGAAGCTTTCTTT

D: NA
J: TRBJ2-1
V: TRBV7-8
size: NA
length: 12
CDR3: CASSEAINEQFF
DNA: TGTGCCAGCAGCGAAGCTATCAATGAGCAGTTCTTC

D: TRBD1
J: TRBJ1-3
V: TRBV29-1
size: NA
length: 13
CDR3: CSVADRGKNTIYF
DNA: TGCAGCGTTGCGGACAGGGGCAAAAACACCATATATTTT

D: NA
J: TRBJ2-7
V: TRBV6-1
size: NA
length: 14
CDR3: CASSEGGESYEQYF
DNA: TGTGCCAGCAGTGAAGGGGGGGAGTCCTACGAGCAGTACTTC

D: NA
J: TRBJ1-4
V: TRBV4-2
size: NA
length: 14
CDR3: CASSQTGKNEKLFF
DNA: TGTGCCAGCAGCCAAACAGGAAAGAATGAAAAACTGTTTTTT

D: NA
J: TRBJ1-2
V: TRBV29-1
size: NA
length: 11
CDR3: CSVDSLYGYTF
DNA: TGCAGCGTTGACAGCCTCTATGGCTACACCTTC

D: NA
J: TRBJ2-7
V: TRBV30
size: NA
length: 15
CDR3: CAWSNRDTGSYEQYF
DNA: TGTGCCTGGAGTAACCGGGACACTGGGTCCTACGAGCAGTACTTC

D: TRBD1
J: TRBJ1-1
V: TRBV9
size: NA
length: 14
CDR3: CASSVGQGSTEAFF
DNA: TGTGCCAGCAGCGTAGGACAGGGAAGTACTGAAGCTTTCTTT

D: NA
J: TRBJ1-6
V: TRBV7-2
size: NA
length: 15
CDR3: CASSMSGVGNSPLHF
DNA: TGTGCCAGCAGTATGAGCGGGGTCGGTAATTCACCCCTCCACTTT

D: NA
J: TRBJ1-4
V: TRBV6-5
size: NA
length: 14
CDR3: CASGEGGANEKLFF
DNA: TGTGCCAGCGGAGAGGGCGGGGCTAATGAAAAACTGTTTTTT

D: NA
J: TRBJ2-3
V: TRBV7-9
size: NA
length: 12
CDR3: CASTPGGDTQYF
DNA: TGTGCCAGCACCCCCGGGGGAGATACGCAGTATTTT

D: TRBD2
J: TRBJ2-2
V: TRBV10-3
size: few
length: 15
CDR3: CAISAASGNTGELFF
DNA: TGTGCCATCAGTGCCGCTAGCGGGAACACCGGGGAGCTGTTTTTT

D: NA
J: TRBJ2-5
V: TRBV29-1
size: NA
length: 13
CDR3: CSVRPSGWETQYF
DNA: TGCAGCGTGAGGCCTAGTGGGTGGGAGACCCAGTACTTC

D: NA
J: TRBJ1-5
V: TRBV7-9
size: NA
length: 13
CDR3: CASSLRVNQPQHF
DNA: TGTGCCAGCAGCTTGCGAGTGAATCAGCCCCAGCATTTT

D: TRBD1
J: TRBJ1-2
V: TRBV6-6
size: NA
length: 13
CDR3: CASSGDSPYGYTF
DNA: TGTGCCAGCAGCGGGGACAGCCCCTATGGCTACACCTTC

D: TRBD2
J: TRBJ2-5
V: TRBV5-1
size: once
length: 13
CDR3: CASSRTSGETQYF
DNA: TGCGCCAGCAGCCGGACTAGCGGTGAGACCCAGTACTTC

D: TRBD2
J: TRBJ2-7
V: TRBV6-5
size: NA
length: 15
CDR3: CASSPLAGGTYEQYF
DNA: TGTGCCAGCAGTCCCTTAGCGGGGGGCACCTACGAGCAGTACTTC

D: NA
J: TRBJ1-4
V: TRBV11-1
size: few
length: 13
CDR3: CASSGSQDEKLFF
DNA: TGTGCCAGCAGCGGCAGCCAAGATGAAAAACTGTTTTTT

D: NA
J: TRBJ1-2
V: TRBV5-4
size: NA
length: 14
CDR3: CASSTQYRVSGYTF
DNA: TGTGCCAGCAGCACACAATACAGGGTCTCTGGCTACACCTTC

D: TRBD2
J: TRBJ2-7
V: TRBV7-7
size: few
length: 19
CDR3: CASSYLRHLAGRPSYEQYF
DNA: TGTGCTAGCAGCTACCTTCGCCATTTAGCGGGGCGTCCTTCCTACGAGCAGTACTTC

D: NA
J: TRBJ2-7
V: TRBV7-6
size: NA
length: 15
CDR3: CASGSSLGPIYEQYF
DNA: TGTGCCAGCGGGTCCTCACTAGGACCAATCTACGAGCAGTACTTC

D: TRBD2
J: TRBJ2-4
V: TRBV5-4
size: NA
length: 18
CDR3: CASRYPGPLAGPRHIQYF
DNA: TGTGCCAGCAGATACCCAGGGCCACTAGCGGGCCCCCGGCACATTCAGTACTTC

D: NA
J: TRBJ1-3
V: TRBV5-6
size: few
length: 16
CDR3: CASSLRGVSSGNTIYF
DNA: TGTGCCAGCAGCTTGAGGGGCGTAAGCTCTGGAAACACCATATATTTT

D: NA
J: TRBJ2-3
V: TRBV18
size: NA
length: 12
CDR3: CASSPRTDTQYF
DNA: TGTGCCAGCTCACCAAGGACAGATACGCAGTATTTT